Listed here are 20 T cell receptor beta chains from one sample, sequenced in a study of T cells in Graves' hyperthyroidism and ophthalmopathy. Amplification yielded TCR beta CDR3 regions, with RNA transcripts as the source. The primer set for the first-round RT-PCR of the TCR CDR3 was HTBI. TCRdb reprocessed the multiplex PCR reads with MiXCR, giving one entry per CDR3 protein. The sample includes under 400,000 distinct CDR3 sequences, approximately 15% of them seen just once. Sequenced input: blood. These receptors were taken from a young woman with Graves' hyperthyroidism that later progressed to Graves' ophthalmopathy.

This clonotype was picked up a small number of times. The chain combines TRBV6-1 with TRBJ2-3; 8 bases line up with TRBD2. The CDR3 is 16 residues long. Germline V gene data show CDR1 as MNHNS and CDR2 as SASEGT. The junction had 10 bases not matched to a gene; V was cut back by 5 bases and J by 3 bases. The CDR3 DNA follows: TGTGCCAGCAGTTCCGTAAGCGGGAGTTGGACAGATACGCAGTATTTT. Its translation: CASSSVSGSWTDTQYF.

This clonotype came up many times. The chain employs TRBV11-2 and TRBJ1-1; D gene unclear. This CDR3 region has 14 residues. Trimming shortened V by 1 base and J by 5 bases, and 11 bases separated the two germline ends. Germline V CDR1 and CDR2: SGHAT, FQNNGV. This CDR3 is CASSLGMGGTEAFF. CDR3 bases: TGTGCCAGCAGCTTAGGAATGGGCGGGACTGAAGCTTTCTTT.

This chain links TRBV28 with TRBJ2-3; TRBD1 matches 9 bases. Germline V gene data show CDR1 as MDHEN and CDR2 as SYDVKM. Trimming removed 5 bases from V and 5 bases from J; junction bases left unmatched: 11. The CDR3 extends over 16 amino acids. For the CDR3, the DNA is TGTGCCAGCAGTCCCCCCCCGAGACAGGGGGTAGATACGCAGTATTTT. Protein: CASSPPPRQGVDTQYF.

The sample holds many counts of this clonotype. The V call is TRBV11-2, the J call TRBJ2-7; 8 bases fit TRBD1. V gave up 6 bases and J gave up 0 bases; unmatched junction bases: 4. This CDR3 has 14 amino acids. Looked up from germline, CDR1 is SGHAT and CDR2 is FQNNGV. In nucleotides, the CDR3 is TGTGCCAGCAGATTCGACAGGGGCTCCTACGAGCAGTACTTC. Protein product: CASRFDRGSYEQYF.

This clonotype was counted many times. The V call is TRBV7-3, the J call TRBJ1-1, with D tentatively TRBD1 (6 bases). There are 19 residues in the CDR3. From germline, CDR1 is SGHTA and CDR2 FQGTGA. Trimming shortened V by 0 bases and J by 1 base, and 21 bases separated the two germline ends. CDR3 amino acids: CASSLTYIGAGVSNTEAFF. The CDR3 DNA follows: TGTGCCAGCAGCTTAACGTACATCGGGGCAGGGGTGTCGAACACTGAAGCTTTCTTT.

To note about this clonotype: This may come from a read error, since a much larger clone is one base off. The chain couples TRBV27 to TRBJ2-7; no reliable D call. The CDR3 is 12 amino acids. From germline, CDR1 is MNHEY and CDR2 SMNVEV (reference sequence). CDR3: CANSLSSSEQYF. For the CDR3, the DNA is TGTGCCAACAGTTTATCGTCGTCCGAGCAGTACTTC.

There are a few counts of this clonotype. V usage is TRBV4-1 and J usage is TRBJ1-4; a weak D match, TRBD1 (5 bases). This CDR3 contains 15 residues. The V gene lost 1 base and the J gene lost 8 bases, with 14 bases spanning the gap. Germline V gene data show CDR1 as MGHRA and CDR2 as YSYEKL. CDR3: CASSQGRGGREKLFF. The CDR3 DNA is TGCGCCAGCAGCCAAGGCCGCGGGGGTCGGGAAAAACTGTTTTTT.

The chain recombines TRBV5-1 with TRBJ2-5, with 8 nucleotides matching TRBD1. Germline V gives CDR1 SGHRS, CDR2 YFSETQ. CDR3 length: 16 residues. V lost 0 bases, J lost 5 bases, and 9 bases stayed unmatched. The CDR3 nucleotides read TGCGCCAGCAGCTTGGGGGGACAGGTGGCCCCGGAGACCCAGTACTTC. Its protein is CASSLGGQVAPETQYF.

Turning to this clonotype: This may arise from a read error, as a much more abundant clone is one base away. J is TRBJ1-1 and V is TRBV11-2; 8 positions match TRBD1. The length of the CDR3 is 14 residues. The germline CDR1 and CDR2 sequences are SGHAT and FQNNGV. The chain's CDR3 is CASSSNRGNTDAFF. The CDR3 DNA reads as TGTGCCAGCAGCTCCAACAGGGGGAACACTGATGCTTTCTTT.

This clonotype was recorded at least ten times. The rearrangement uses TRBV11-2 and TRBJ2-1, with TRBD2 matching over 12 bases. The germline V gene encodes CDR1 SGHAT and CDR2 FQNNGV. This CDR3 has 13 residues. J lost 10 bases, V lost 8 bases, and 6 bases had no gene match. CDR3 sequence reads: CASGTSGPLEQFF. For the CDR3, the DNA is TGTGCCAGCGGGACTAGCGGGCCTCTGGAGCAGTTCTTC. Complete variable domain (other parts from reference TRBV11-2 and TRBJ2-1): EAGVAQSPRYKIIEKRQSVAFWCNPISGHATLYWYQQILGQGPKLLIQFQNNGVVDDSQLPKDRFSAERLKGVDSTLKIQPAKLEDSAVYLCASGTSGPLEQFFGPGTRLTVL.

This clonotype was recorded at least ten times. The V gene is TRBV20-1, the J gene TRBJ1-5; no firm D call. CDR3 length: 13 residues. The V end was cut by 0 bases, the J end by 5 bases, with 8 bases between. CDR1 DFQATT and CDR2 SNEGSKA come from the germline V gene (reference sequence). DNA of the CDR3: TGCAGTGCTAGAGATCTGGGATATCAGCCCCAGCATTTT. This encodes CSARDLGYQPQHF.

This clonotype was seen a few times. The chain has TRBV4-1 and TRBJ2-2; D is uncertain. V was shortened by 1 base and J by 6 bases, with 6 bases between the two germline ends. The CDR3 loop spans 13 amino acids. The germline V gene encodes CDR1 MGHRA and CDR2 YSYEKL. CDR3 protein: CASSQARAGELFF. CDR3 coding DNA: TGCGCCAGCAGCCAAGCTAGGGCCGGGGAGCTGTTTTTT.

This clonotype was seen a handful of times. The chain recombines TRBV24-1 with TRBJ2-2; 12 bases are a match to TRBD1. Germline trimming cut 1 base from V and 7 bases from J; bases unmatched to any gene: 6. The CDR3 is 17 residues long. The germline V gene encodes CDR1 KGHDR and CDR2 SFDVKD. The CDR3 loop reads CATSDFLGTGGLGELFF. CDR3 nucleotide sequence: TGTGCCACCAGTGATTTTCTGGGGACAGGGGGCCTCGGGGAGCTGTTTTTT.

At least ten counts were recorded for this clonotype. The chain is built from TRBV5-8 and TRBJ2-3; D gene uncertain. CDR1 SGHTS and CDR2 YDEGEE come from the germline V gene. V shed 2 bases and J shed 1 base, with 8 bases lying between them. This CDR3 is 14 amino acids long. The CDR3 nucleotides are TGTGCCAGCAGCTTCGTGCGCGGCACAGATACGCAGTATTTT. Translated: CASSFVRGTDTQYF.

The V and J genes are TRBV5-6 and TRBJ2-3, with no clear D. This CDR3 has 14 residues. In germline, CDR1 is SGHDT, CDR2 YYEEEE. The V gene lost 1 base and the J gene lost 2 bases, with 8 bases spanning the gap. The CDR3 sequence is CASSLPKPTDTQYF. Here the CDR3 DNA reads TGTGCCAGCAGCTTGCCGAAGCCCACAGATACGCAGTATTTT.

This clonotype was seen ten or more times. This rearrangement joins TRBV20-1 to TRBJ2-7; 14 bases match TRBD2. This CDR3 region has 18 residues. Germline V gives CDR1 DFQATT, CDR2 SNEGSKA (reference sequence). After removal of 3 bases from V and 0 bases from J, the junction contained 10 bases not matched to a gene. CDR3 nucleotide sequence: TGCAGTGCTAGTGTGAAAGGGACTAGCGGGAGCGACTCCTACGAGCAGTACTTC. It specifies CSASVKGTSGSDSYEQYF.

This clonotype showed up just a few times. The V call is TRBV6-5, the J call TRBJ2-2; D unclear. The germline CDR1 and CDR2 sequences are MNHEY and SVGAGI. V lost 0 bases, J lost 1 base, and 6 bases lay in between. The CDR3 contains 15 residues. CDR3 protein: CASSYSTGNTGELFF. CDR3 in DNA: TGTGCCAGCAGTTACTCGACGGGGAACACCGGGGAGCTGTTTTTT.

This clonotype was found a few times. This sequence joins TRBV5-1 and TRBJ2-4; TRBD1 agrees at 7 bases. The germline V gene has CDR1 SGHRS and CDR2 YFSETQ. The CDR3 runs to 14 residues. Germline trimming cut 3 bases from V and 0 bases from J; bases unmatched to any gene: 0. The CDR3 DNA reads TGCGCCAGCAGCTGGGACAGAGCCAAAAACATTCAGTACTTC. Translating it yields CASSWDRAKNIQYF.

V usage is TRBV18 and J usage is TRBJ2-7; tentatively, D is TRBD1 or TRBD2 (7 bases each). The CDR3 contains 14 residues. Germline CDR1 and CDR2: KGHSH and LQKENI. Trimming removed 2 bases at V and 6 bases at J, with 14 bases between. This CDR3 reads CASSPVRGGSEQYF. CDR3 nucleotide sequence: TGTGCCAGCTCACCAGTCAGGGGGGGCTCCGAGCAGTACTTC.

This clonotype was seen at least ten times. V gene TRBV28 combines with J gene TRBJ2-2, with TRBD2 as a possible D gene (5 bases). Per germline, CDR1 MDHEN and CDR2 SYDVKM. This CDR3 is built from 15 residues. Trimming took off 5 bases at V and 3 bases at J, with 13 bases between the two ends. The DNA of the CDR3 is TGTGCCAGCAGTCCCCCTGGACTCTACACCGGGGAGCTGTTTTTT. As protein: CASSPPGLYTGELFF.